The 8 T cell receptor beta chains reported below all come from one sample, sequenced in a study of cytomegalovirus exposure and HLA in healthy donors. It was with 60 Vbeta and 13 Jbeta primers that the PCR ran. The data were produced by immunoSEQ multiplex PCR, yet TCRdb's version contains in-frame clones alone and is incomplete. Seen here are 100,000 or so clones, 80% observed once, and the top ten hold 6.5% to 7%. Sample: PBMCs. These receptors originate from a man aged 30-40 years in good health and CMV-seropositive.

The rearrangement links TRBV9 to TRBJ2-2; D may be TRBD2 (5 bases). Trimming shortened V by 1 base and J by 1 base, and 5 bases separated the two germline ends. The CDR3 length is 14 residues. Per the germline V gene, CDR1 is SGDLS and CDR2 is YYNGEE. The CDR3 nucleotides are TGTGCCAGCAGCGTAAGCGGGAACACCGGGGAGCTGTTTTTT. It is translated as CASSVSGNTGELFF. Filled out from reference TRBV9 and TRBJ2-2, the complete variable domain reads DSGVTQTPKHLITATGQRVTLRCSPRSGDLSVYWYQQSLDQGLQFLIQYYNGEERAKGNILERFSAQQFPDLHSELNLSSLELGDSALYFCASSVSGNTGELFFGEGSRLTVL.

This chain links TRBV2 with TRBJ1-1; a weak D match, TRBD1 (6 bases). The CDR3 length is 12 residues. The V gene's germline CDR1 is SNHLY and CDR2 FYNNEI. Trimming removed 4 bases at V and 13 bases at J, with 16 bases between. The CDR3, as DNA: TGTGCCAGCAGTGCAGAGGACAGTTATTTTTTCTTT. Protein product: CASSAEDSYFFF.

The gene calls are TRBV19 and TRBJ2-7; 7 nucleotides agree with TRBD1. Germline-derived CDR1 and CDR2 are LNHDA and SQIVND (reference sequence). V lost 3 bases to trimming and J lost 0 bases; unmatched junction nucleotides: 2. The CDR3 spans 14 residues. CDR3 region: CASSIRDSSYEQYF. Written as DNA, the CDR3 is TGTGCCAGTAGTATCCGGGACAGCTCCTACGAGCAGTACTTC.

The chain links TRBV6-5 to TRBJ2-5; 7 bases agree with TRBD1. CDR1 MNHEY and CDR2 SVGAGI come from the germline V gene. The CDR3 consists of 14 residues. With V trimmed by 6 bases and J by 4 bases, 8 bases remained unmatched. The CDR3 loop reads CASSPRGGRETQYF. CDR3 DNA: TGTGCCAGCAGCCCCCGAGGGGGCAGAGAGACCCAGTACTTC.

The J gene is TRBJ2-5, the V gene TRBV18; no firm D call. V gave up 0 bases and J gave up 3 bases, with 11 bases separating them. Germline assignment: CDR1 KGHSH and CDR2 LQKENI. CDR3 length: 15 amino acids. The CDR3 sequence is CASSPPNAREETQYF. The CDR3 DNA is TGTGCCAGCTCACCACCAAATGCGAGAGAAGAGACCCAGTACTTC.

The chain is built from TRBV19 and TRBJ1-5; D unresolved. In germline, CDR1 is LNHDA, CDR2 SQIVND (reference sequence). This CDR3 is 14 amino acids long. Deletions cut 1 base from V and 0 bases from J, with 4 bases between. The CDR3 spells CASSIVFSNQPQHF. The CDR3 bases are TGTGCCAGTAGTATAGTATTTAGCAATCAGCCCCAGCATTTT. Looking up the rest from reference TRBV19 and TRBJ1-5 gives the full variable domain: DGGITQSPKYLFRKEGQNVTLSCEQNLNHDAMYWYRQDPGQGLRLIYYSQIVNDFQKGDIAEGYSVSREKKESFPLTVTSAQKNPTAFYLCASSIVFSNQPQHFGDGTRLSIL.

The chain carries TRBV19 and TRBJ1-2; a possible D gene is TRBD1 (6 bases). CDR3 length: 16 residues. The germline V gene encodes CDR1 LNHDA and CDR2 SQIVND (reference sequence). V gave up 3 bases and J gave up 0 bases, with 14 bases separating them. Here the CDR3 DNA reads TGTGCCAGTAGTATCCTACAGGGTTCGTCTAACTATGGCTACACCTTC. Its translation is CASSILQGSSNYGYTF.

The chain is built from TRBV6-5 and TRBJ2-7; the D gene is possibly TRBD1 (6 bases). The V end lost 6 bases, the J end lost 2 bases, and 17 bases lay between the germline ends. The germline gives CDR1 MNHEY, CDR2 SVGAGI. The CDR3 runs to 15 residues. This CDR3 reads CASRPWDTRTYEQYF. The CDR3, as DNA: TGTGCCAGCAGACCTTGGGACACCAGAACCTACGAGCAGTACTTC.